This TCR beta chain was observed in a study of blood T cell repertoires in COVID-19. Overall study context: T cells, B-cell-depleted T cells, or PBMCs supplied cDNA or gDNA.

In the original processing: Amplification with reference gene primers provided the estimates of nucleated cell counts. This table comes from immunoSEQ multiplex PCR, and its TCRdb copy is limited to in-frame clones, with some not included. V and J calls and clone size are those listed in that table; D and trimming were worked out from the DNA. The profile shows 65,000 to 80,000 clones, around 82% of them singletons. The ends were cut back, 5 bases at V and 1 base at J, with 6 bases in the middle. The CDR3 length is 12 residues. CDR1 MDHEN and CDR2 SYDVKM come from the germline V gene. This clone showed up just a few times.

This receptor was identified in a human donor in a cohort sampled during active COVID-19. The rearrangement uses TRBV28 and TRBJ2-7, with D hard to call. Sequenced sample: peripheral blood. In nucleotides, the CDR3 is TGTGCCAGCAGTATGACATCCTACGAGCAGTACTTC. Its protein product is CASSMTSYEQYF.